This is a list of T cell receptor beta chains from one sample in a study of cytomegalovirus exposure and HLA in healthy donors. Some clones are missing from TCRdb's copy, which holds only in-frame ones; the method was immunoSEQ multiplex PCR. The sample yields about 130,000 clones, of which the top ten take up 1.5% to 2%. Sequenced material: PBMCs. These receptors were collected from a woman aged 40 to 50 in good health and CMV-seropositive. Both conserved end residues are part of each CDR3. The D gene is left open where the match is weak.

TRBJ1-1	TRBV4-1	.	CASSSPPGVEAFF	TGCGCCAGCAGCTCGCCGCCCGGGGTTGAAGCTTTCTTT
TRBJ2-7	TRBV2	.	CASSRQAYEQYF	TGTGCCAGCAGTCGGCAGGCGTACGAGCAGTACTTC
TRBJ2-1	TRBV6-5	TRBD2	CASSQGLAGVNEQFF	TGTGCCAGCAGCCAAGGACTAGCGGGAGTTAATGAGCAGTTCTTC
TRBJ1-5	TRBV4-1	.	CASSQDGFDQPQHF	TGCGCCAGCAGCCAAGACGGGTTCGATCAGCCCCAGCATTTT
TRBJ1-2	TRBV6-5	.	CASSYSTGGGGYTF	TGTGCCAGCAGTTACTCGACTGGGGGCGGTGGCTACACCTTC
TRBJ2-7	TRBV6-1	.	CASSGGDYEQYF	TGTGCCAGCAGTGGAGGAGACTACGAGCAGTACTTC
TRBJ2-7	TRBV6-1	.	CASSLTPTYEQYF	TGTGCCAGCAGCTTGACTCCCACCTACGAGCAGTACTTC
TRBJ2-3	TRBV10-3	.	CAISEGRGSTDTQYF	TGTGCCATCAGTGAGGGTAGGGGGAGCACAGATACGCAGTATTTT
TRBJ1-5	TRBV6-1	.	CASSEALHRRGSQPQHF	TGTGCCAGCAGTGAAGCCCTCCACAGGAGGGGAAGTCAGCCCCAGCATTTT
TRBJ1-1	TRBV10-1	.	CASRMTMNTEAFF	TGCGCCAGCAGGATGACTATGAACACTGAAGCTTTCTTT
TRBJ1-5	TRBV4-1	.	CASSQDSPGQPQHF	TGCGCCAGCAGCCAAGATAGCCCCGGCCAGCCCCAGCATTTT
TRBJ2-5	TRBV7-8	.	CASSRTLETQYF	TGTGCCAGCAGCCGGACTCTCGAGACCCAGTACTTC
TRBJ2-7	TRBV30	TRBD1	CAWRAELGTGGLVEQYF	TGTGCCTGGAGGGCTGAACTTGGGACAGGGGGGTTGGTCGAGCAGTACTTC
TRBJ2-5	TRBV7-2	TRBD2	CASSKKSRASGSRETQYF	TGTGCCAGCAGCAAAAAGAGCAGGGCTAGCGGGAGCCGAGAGACCCAGTACTTC
TRBJ2-1	TRBV6-5	.	CASRGSSASYNEQFF	TGTGCCAGCAGGGGATCTAGCGCCTCCTACAATGAGCAGTTCTTC
TRBJ1-5	TRBV30	TRBD1	CAWSPKTGGVDQPQHF	TGTGCCTGGAGTCCGAAGACAGGGGGGGTTGATCAGCCCCAGCATTTT